The TCR beta chain described here comes from a study of blood T cell repertoires in COVID-19. Study context: The analysed material was cDNA or gDNA that came from T cells, B-cell-depleted T cells, or PBMCs.

Methods used by the authors: Amplification with reference gene primers provided the estimates of nucleated cell counts. Only in-frame clones appear in the TCRdb table, and some are missing; sequencing was by immunoSEQ multiplex PCR. V and J calls and clone size come straight from that table; D and trimming were deduced from the DNA. The sample yields approximately 220,000 clones, just under 90% seen once. Adults between about 18 and 95 years of age took part from some 25 US areas. Germline values: CDR1 SGDLS, CDR2 YYNGEE. V was shortened by 3 bases and J by 10 bases, with 14 bases between the two germline ends. The CDR3 extends over 14 amino acids.

The chain joins TRBV9 to TRBJ1-6; tentative D call: TRBD1 (6 bases). This clonotype originated in a young woman with acute COVID-19. Sequences were obtained from PBMCs or T cells enriched from blood (not recorded which). The CDR3 loop is CASSAQGLVSPLHF. The CDR3 DNA sequence: TGTGCCAGCAGCGCACAGGGCTTAGTCTCACCCCTCCACTTT.